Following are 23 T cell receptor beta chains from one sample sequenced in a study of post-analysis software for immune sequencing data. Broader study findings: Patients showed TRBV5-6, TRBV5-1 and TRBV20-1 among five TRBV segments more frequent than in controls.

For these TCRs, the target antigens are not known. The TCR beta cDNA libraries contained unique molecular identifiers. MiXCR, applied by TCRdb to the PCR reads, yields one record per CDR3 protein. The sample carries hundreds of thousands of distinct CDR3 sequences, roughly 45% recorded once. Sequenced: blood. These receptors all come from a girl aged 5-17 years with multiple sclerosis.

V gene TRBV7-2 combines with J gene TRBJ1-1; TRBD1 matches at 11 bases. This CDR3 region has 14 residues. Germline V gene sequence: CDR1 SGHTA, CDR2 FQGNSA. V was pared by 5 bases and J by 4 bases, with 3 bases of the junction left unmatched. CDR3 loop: CASSIGQGATEAFF. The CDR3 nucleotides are TGTGCCAGCAGCATTGGACAGGGGGCCACTGAAGCTTTCTTT.

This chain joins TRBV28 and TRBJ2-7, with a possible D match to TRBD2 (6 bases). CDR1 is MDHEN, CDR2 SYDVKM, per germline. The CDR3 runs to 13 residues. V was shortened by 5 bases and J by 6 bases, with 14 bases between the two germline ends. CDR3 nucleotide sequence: TGTGCCAGCAGTCCTGGGCGGAGGGGCGAGCAGTACTTC. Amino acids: CASSPGRRGEQYF.

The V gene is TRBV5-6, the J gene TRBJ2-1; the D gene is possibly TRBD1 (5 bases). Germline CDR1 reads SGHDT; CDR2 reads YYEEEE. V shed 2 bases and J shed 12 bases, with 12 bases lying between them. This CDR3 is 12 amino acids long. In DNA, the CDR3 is TGTGCCAGCAGCTTCTTGCAGGGCGGGCAGTTCTTC. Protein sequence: CASSFLQGGQFF. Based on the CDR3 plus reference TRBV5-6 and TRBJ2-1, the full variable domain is DAGVTQSPTHLIKTRGQQVTLRCSPKSGHDTVSWYQQALGQGPQFIFQYYEEEERQRGNFPDRFSGHQFPNYSSELNVNALLLGDSALYLCASSFLQGGQFFGPGTRLTVL.

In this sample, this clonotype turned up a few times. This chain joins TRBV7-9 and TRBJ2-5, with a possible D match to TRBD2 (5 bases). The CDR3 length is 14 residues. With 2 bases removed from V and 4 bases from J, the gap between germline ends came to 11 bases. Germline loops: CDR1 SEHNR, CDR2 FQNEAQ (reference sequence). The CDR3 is CASSLNEGPETQYF. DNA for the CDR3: TGTGCCAGCAGCTTAAATGAGGGCCCAGAGACCCAGTACTTC.

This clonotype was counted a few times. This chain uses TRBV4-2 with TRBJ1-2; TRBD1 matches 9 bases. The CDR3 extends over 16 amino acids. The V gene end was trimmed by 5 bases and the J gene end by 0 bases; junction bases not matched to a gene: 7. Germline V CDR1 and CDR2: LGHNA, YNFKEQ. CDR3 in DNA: TGTGCCAGCAGCATCCAAGGGGACAGGGCTAACTATGGCTACACCTTC. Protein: CASSIQGDRANYGYTF.

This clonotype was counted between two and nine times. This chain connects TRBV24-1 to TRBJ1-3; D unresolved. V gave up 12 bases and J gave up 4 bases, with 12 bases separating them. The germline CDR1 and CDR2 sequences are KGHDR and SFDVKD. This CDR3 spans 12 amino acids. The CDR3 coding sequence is TGTGCCGTGGCCCAGTTCGGAAACACCATATATTTT. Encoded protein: CAVAQFGNTIYF.

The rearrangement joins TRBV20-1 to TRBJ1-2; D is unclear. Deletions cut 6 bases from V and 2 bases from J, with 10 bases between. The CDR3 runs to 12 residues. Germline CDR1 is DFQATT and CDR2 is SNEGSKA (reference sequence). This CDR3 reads CSASDKNYGYTF. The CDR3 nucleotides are TGCAGTGCCTCTGACAAGAACTATGGCTACACCTTC.

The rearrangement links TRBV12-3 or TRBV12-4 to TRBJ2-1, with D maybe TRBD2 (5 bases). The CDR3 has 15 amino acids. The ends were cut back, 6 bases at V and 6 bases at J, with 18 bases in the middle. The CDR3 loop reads CASSRGLAKFNEQFF. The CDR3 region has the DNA TGTGCCAGCAGCCGAGGACTGGCCAAATTCAATGAGCAGTTCTTC.

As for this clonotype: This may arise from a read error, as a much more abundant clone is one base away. For the CDR3, the DNA is TGTGCCAGCAGTTACGGCGGGGGGGTCGGCAATGAGCAGTTCTTC. Translated: CASSYGGGVGNEQFF. The chain links TRBV6-5 to TRBJ2-1; 9 bases line up with TRBD2. Unmatched junction bases numbered 5, after V lost 2 bases and J lost 6 bases. The CDR3 is made up of 15 amino acids. Germline loops: CDR1 MNHEY, CDR2 SVGAGI.

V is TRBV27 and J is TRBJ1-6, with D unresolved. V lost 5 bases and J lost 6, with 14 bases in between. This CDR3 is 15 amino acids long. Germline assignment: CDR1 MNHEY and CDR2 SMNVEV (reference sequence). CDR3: CASSPGFPSNSPLHF. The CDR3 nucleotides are TGTGCCAGCAGTCCGGGCTTCCCTAGTAATTCACCCCTCCACTTT.

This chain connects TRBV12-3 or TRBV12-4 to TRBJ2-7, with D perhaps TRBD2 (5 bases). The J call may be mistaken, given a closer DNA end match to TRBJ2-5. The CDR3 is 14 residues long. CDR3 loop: CASSLAIQRETQYF. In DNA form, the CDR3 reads TGTGCCAGCAGTTTAGCGATTCAGCGGGAGACCCAGTACTTC.

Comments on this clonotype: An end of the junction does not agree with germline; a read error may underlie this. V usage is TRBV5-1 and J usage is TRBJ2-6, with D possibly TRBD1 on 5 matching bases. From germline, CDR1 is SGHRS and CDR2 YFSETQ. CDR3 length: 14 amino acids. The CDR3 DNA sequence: TGCGCCAGCAGCTGGCGATCTGGGGCCAACGTCCCGACTTTC. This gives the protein CASSWRSGANVPTF.

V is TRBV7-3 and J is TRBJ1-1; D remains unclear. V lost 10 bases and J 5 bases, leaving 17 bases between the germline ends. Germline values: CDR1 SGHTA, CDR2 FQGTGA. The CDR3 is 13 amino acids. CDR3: CATGPGSGTEAFF. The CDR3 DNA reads TGTGCCACTGGCCCCGGATCGGGGACTGAAGCTTTCTTT.

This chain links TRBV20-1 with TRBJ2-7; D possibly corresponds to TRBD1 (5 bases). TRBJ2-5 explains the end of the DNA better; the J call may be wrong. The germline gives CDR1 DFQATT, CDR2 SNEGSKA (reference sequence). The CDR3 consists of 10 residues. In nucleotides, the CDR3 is TGCAGTGGGGGCGTGGAGACCCAGTACTTC. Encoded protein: CSGGVETQYF.

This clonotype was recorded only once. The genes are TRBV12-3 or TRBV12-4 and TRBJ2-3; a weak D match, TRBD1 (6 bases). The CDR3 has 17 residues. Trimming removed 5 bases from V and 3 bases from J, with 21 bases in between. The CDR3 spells CASSLPRDTVFTDTQYF. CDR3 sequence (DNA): TGTGCCAGCAGTCTTCCCCGGGACACGGTTTTTACAGATACGCAGTATTTT.

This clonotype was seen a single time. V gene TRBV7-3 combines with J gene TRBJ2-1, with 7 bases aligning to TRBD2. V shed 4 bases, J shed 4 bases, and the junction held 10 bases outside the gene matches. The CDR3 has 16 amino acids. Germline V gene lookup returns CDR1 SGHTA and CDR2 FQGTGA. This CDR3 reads CASSSPGERGYNEQFF. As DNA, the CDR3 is TGTGCCAGCAGCTCCCCAGGCGAGCGGGGTTACAATGAGCAGTTCTTC. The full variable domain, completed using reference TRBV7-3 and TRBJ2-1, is GAGVSQTPSNKVTEKGKYVELRCDPISGHTALYWYRQSLGQGPEFLIYFQGTGAADDSGLPNDRFFAVRPEGSVSTLKIQRTERGDSAVYLCASSSPGERGYNEQFFGPGTRLTVL.

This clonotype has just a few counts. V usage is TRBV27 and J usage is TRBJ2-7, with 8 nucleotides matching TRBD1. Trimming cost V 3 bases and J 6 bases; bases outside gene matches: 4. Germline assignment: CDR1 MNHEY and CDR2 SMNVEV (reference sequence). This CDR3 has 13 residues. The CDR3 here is CASSFRGRSEQYF. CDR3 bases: TGTGCCAGCAGTTTCAGGGGGCGGTCCGAGCAGTACTTC.

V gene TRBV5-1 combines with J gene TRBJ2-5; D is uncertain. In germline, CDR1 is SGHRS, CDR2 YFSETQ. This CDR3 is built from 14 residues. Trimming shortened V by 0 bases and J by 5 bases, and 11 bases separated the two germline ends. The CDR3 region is CASSLVPPWETQYF. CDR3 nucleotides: TGCGCCAGCAGCTTGGTTCCACCCTGGGAGACCCAGTACTTC.

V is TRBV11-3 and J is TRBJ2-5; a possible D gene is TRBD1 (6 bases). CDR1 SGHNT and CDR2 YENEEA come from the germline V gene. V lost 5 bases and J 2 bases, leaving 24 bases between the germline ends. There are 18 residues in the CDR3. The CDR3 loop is CASSPRGGTKGGQETQYF. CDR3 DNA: TGTGCCAGCAGCCCAAGAGGGGGAACAAAGGGCGGACAAGAGACCCAGTACTTC.

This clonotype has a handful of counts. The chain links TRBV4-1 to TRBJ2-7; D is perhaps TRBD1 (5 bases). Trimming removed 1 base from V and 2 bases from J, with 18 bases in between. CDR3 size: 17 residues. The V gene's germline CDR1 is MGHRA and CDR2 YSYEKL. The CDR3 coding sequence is TGCGCCAGCAGCCAAGTTTGGGGCCCCCTTGGCCCCTACGAGCAGTACTTC. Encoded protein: CASSQVWGPLGPYEQYF.

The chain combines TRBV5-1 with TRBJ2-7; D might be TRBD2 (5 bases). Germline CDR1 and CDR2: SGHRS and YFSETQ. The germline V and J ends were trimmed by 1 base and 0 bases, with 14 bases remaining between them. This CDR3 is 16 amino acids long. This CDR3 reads CASSLTAAAFSYEQYF. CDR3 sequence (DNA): TGCGCCAGCAGCTTGACAGCGGCAGCTTTCTCCTACGAGCAGTACTTC.

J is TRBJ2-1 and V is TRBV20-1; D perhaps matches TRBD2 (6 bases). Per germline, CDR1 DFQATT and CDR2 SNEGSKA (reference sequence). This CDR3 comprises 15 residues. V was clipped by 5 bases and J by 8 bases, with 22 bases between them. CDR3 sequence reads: CSAGAGTWSGHEQFF. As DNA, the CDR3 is TGCAGTGCTGGAGCCGGGACTTGGAGCGGCCATGAGCAGTTCTTC.

DNA of the CDR3: TGCAGTGCAGGGGGACAGGGCAAAGGAGATACGCAGTATTTT. Its translation: CSAGGQGKGDTQYF. The chain employs TRBV20-1 and TRBJ2-3; 9 nucleotides match TRBD1. V trimming: 6 bases; J trimming: 5 bases; junction bases outside the gene matches: 9. CDR3 size: 14 residues. Germline V gene data show CDR1 as DFQATT and CDR2 as SNEGSKA (reference sequence).